This TCR beta chain was recorded in a study of CD8 T cells in ankylosing spondylitis. General study findings and limits: About 8 highly homologous variants made up a TCR beta motif, and this motif appeared characteristic of ankylosing spondylitis blood.

The V and J ends lost 7 bases and 8 bases respectively, with 9 bases between them. Germline lookup yields CDR1 SGHTA and CDR2 FQGNSA. The CDR3 totals 12 residues. One entry per CDR3 protein, called by TCRdb with MiXCR from the 5' RACE reads. Altogether fewer than 550,000 distinct CDR3 sequences are present, about 5% being singletons, with the ten largest covering under 4.5%. Note on this clonotype: Its specificity is unknown.

V usage is TRBV7-2 and J usage is TRBJ1-6; D remains ambiguous. Sample: blood, either unsorted or a sorted T cell fraction (not recorded which). This clonotype was sampled from a male donor with ankylosing spondylitis. CDR3 DNA: TGTGCCAGCAAGGGAAGAGATTCACCCCTCCACTTT. As protein: CASKGRDSPLHF.